These T cell receptor beta chains were read from a single sample in a study of T cells after yellow fever vaccination. From the 5' RACE reads, TCRdb called clonotypes with MiXCR, one entry per CDR3 protein. The sample includes 300,000 to 350,000 distinct CDR3 sequences, 8.1% of them seen just once. This specimen was PBMCs, taken roughly 46 days after the first yellow fever vaccination. The source is a man younger than 35 who received the YFV17D yellow fever vaccine. Both conserved end residues are trimmed from each CDR3.

TRBJ1-1	TRBV18	ASSVNRDSEAF
TRBJ2-1	TRBV2	ASSPLAGGTNEQF
TRBJ2-7	TRBV5-1	ASDRGDEDTYEQY
TRBJ2-2	TRBV7-2	ASFEGGGGSTGELF
TRBJ2-6	TRBV5-1	ASSHGQTGANVLT
TRBJ2-1	TRBV24-1	ATSDLQEGLNEQF
TRBJ2-3	TRBV5-1	ASSRVGTSGDTQY
TRBJ2-7	TRBV20-1	SARARTENEQY
TRBJ1-1	TRBV12-3/TRBV12-4	ASSFGRTLMNTEAF
TRBJ1-2	TRBV29-1	SGGQGDGYT